These 32 T cell receptor beta chains were sequenced from one sample in a study of shared clonotypes between healthy human individuals (dated by TCRdb to 2020 to 2021). Receptor amplification or capture employed the immunoSEQ multiplex PCR assay. This is the immuneACCESS table as TCRdb keeps it, with only in-frame sequences that have V and J called. A part of the clones is gone; compared with another copy, unresolved V genes explain less than half, and the rest is unexplained. The table for this sample lists about 2.1 million clones; 80% to 95% of them were counted only once. The ten largest clones capture about 1.6% of the sample. For the CD8 naive samples, CD45RO-negative cells were positively selected for CCR7, yielding a CD45RA+CCR7+ population from which TemRA cells were excluded. Sequences were obtained from naive CD8+ T cells from PBMCs. According to the study, the label for this sample's cell subset or site signals: CD45RA+CCR7+. These receptors came from a young man in good health. Some clones in this sample may be carry-over from other donors' samples.

The chain combines TRBV6-6 with TRBJ2-7, with D unclear. V was trimmed by 0 bases and J by 2 bases, leaving 11 bases between them. Germline CDR1 reads MNHNY; CDR2 reads SVGAGI (reference sequence). This CDR3 is 15 amino acids long. DNA for the CDR3: TGTGCCAGCAGTTACTCGTTAACACCTACCTACGAGCAGTACTTC. Translated: CASSYSLTPTYEQYF.

Comments on this clone: Other DNA sequences of this sample code for an identical CDR3. The chain couples TRBV6-5 to TRBJ1-5, with 8 positions matching TRBD1. The V gene's germline CDR1 is MNHEY and CDR2 SVGAGI. V lost 6 bases, J lost 2 bases, and 3 bases stayed unmatched. The CDR3 covers 14 residues. Written as DNA, the CDR3 is TGTGCCAGCAGGCCGGGACAGGGCAATCAGCCCCAGCATTTT. Encoded protein: CASRPGQGNQPQHF.

V is TRBV19 and J is TRBJ2-7; 11 nucleotides line up with TRBD2. The CDR3 has 13 residues. Germline CDR1 LNHDA, CDR2 SQIVND (reference sequence). V trimming: 10 bases; J trimming: 3 bases; junction bases outside the gene matches: 5. CDR3 amino acids: CATRLAGSYEQYF. CDR3 bases: TGTGCCACGAGACTAGCGGGGAGCTACGAGCAGTACTTC.

This chain uses TRBV5-4 with TRBJ1-1, with 7 bases lining up with TRBD1. CDR1 is SGHNT, CDR2 YYREEE, per germline (reference sequence). The CDR3 runs to 14 residues. Losses at the gene ends were 3 bases for V and 6 bases for J; bases not matched to a gene: 8. CDR3: CASSSRTGLPEAFF. The CDR3 nucleotides are TGTGCCAGCAGCTCTAGGACAGGTCTTCCTGAAGCTTTCTTT.

The J gene is TRBJ2-2, the V gene TRBV5-6; D is unresolved. Germline V gene sequence: CDR1 SGHDT, CDR2 YYEEEE. V was clipped by 2 bases and J by 4 bases, with 9 bases between them. CDR3 length equals 14 residues. The CDR3 DNA reads as TGTGCCAGCAGCTTCCGGCCAAGCACCGGGGAGCTGTTTTTT. This sequence encodes CASSFRPSTGELFF.

The chain is built from TRBV18 and TRBJ2-3; D unclear. There are 10 residues in the CDR3. V lost 4 bases and J lost 6, with 2 bases in between. Germline CDR1 reads KGHSH; CDR2 reads LQKENI. The CDR3 here is CASSRDTQYF. For the CDR3, the DNA is TGTGCCAGCTCACGGGATACGCAGTATTTT.

The chain joins TRBV9 to TRBJ2-3, with D perhaps TRBD1 (5 bases). Per germline, CDR1 SGDLS and CDR2 YYNGEE. The CDR3 spans 14 residues. V shed 0 bases and J shed 2 bases, with 7 bases lying between them. In nucleotides, the CDR3 is TGTGCCAGCAGCGTAGGGGGCCTCACAGATACGCAGTATTTT. The encoded protein is CASSVGGLTDTQYF.

V gene TRBV4-3 combines with J gene TRBJ2-1; D uncertain. The CDR3 loop spans 13 amino acids. Trimming removed 0 bases at V and 7 bases at J, with 7 bases between. From germline, CDR1 is LGHNA and CDR2 YSLEER. The CDR3 reads CASSQDPANEQFF. The DNA of the CDR3 is TGCGCCAGCAGCCAAGATCCCGCTAATGAGCAGTTCTTC.

The chain links TRBV19 to TRBJ2-3; D gene ambiguous. The CDR3 loop spans 13 amino acids. V lost 4 bases to trimming and J lost 5 bases, with 10 bases between them. Germline loops: CDR1 LNHDA, CDR2 SQIVND (reference sequence). The CDR3 nucleotides are TGTGCCAGTAGTACGGCCCGCGGAGATACGCAGTATTTT. This encodes CASSTARGDTQYF.

V gene TRBV21-1 combines with J gene TRBJ1-5. TRBV21-1 is flagged as a pseudogene. The CDR3 consists of 13 residues. The CDR3 loop is CASSKAPDQPQHF. DNA for the CDR3: TGTGCCAGCAGCAAAGCGCCCGATCAGCCCCAGCATTTT.

This chain links TRBV5-1 with TRBJ2-5; unclear D gene. This CDR3 has 11 residues. V was cut by 4 bases and J by 5 bases, with 6 bases left in between. In germline, CDR1 is SGHRS, CDR2 YFSETQ. The CDR3 sequence: CASSAAETQYF. The CDR3 bases are TGCGCCAGCAGCGCCGCGGAGACCCAGTACTTC.

This clone was counted a single time. The rearrangement links TRBV7-8 to TRBJ2-3; TRBD2 matches 13 bases. The CDR3 consists of 17 residues. V trimming: 5 bases; J trimming: 1 base; junction bases outside the gene matches: 6. From germline, CDR1 is SGHVS and CDR2 FQNEAQ. CDR3 sequence reads: CASSPGLAGAGTDTQYF. CDR3 coding DNA: TGTGCCAGCAGCCCCGGACTAGCGGGAGCCGGCACAGATACGCAGTATTTT.

This clone was picked up one time. The DNA of the CDR3 is TGTGCCAGCAGTTATACAGGGTCGATCGGGAACACTGAAGCTTTCTTT. This sequence encodes CASSYTGSIGNTEAFF. The V and J genes are TRBV27 and TRBJ1-1; D perhaps matches TRBD1 (6 bases). The ends were cut back, 4 bases at V and 1 base at J, with 16 bases in the middle. From germline, CDR1 is MNHEY and CDR2 SMNVEV (reference sequence). This CDR3 region has 16 residues.

Written as DNA, the CDR3 is TGTGCCAGCAGCTTATTAGGGAAGGATAGCAATCAGCCCCAGCATTTT. It encodes CASSLLGKDSNQPQHF. The chain employs TRBV7-6 and TRBJ1-5, with D unresolved. The germline V gene encodes CDR1 SGHVS and CDR2 FNYEAQ. There are 16 residues in the CDR3. V was shortened by 2 bases and J by 0 bases, with 11 bases between the two germline ends.

J is TRBJ2-1 and V is TRBV6-6, with D possibly called TRBD1 or TRBD2 (6 bases each). V lost 1 base and J 8 bases, leaving 18 bases between the germline ends. The germline V gene encodes CDR1 MNHNY and CDR2 SVGAGI (reference sequence). CDR3 length: 16 residues. CDR3 sequence reads: CASSYFEGPRGDEQFF. As DNA, the CDR3 is TGTGCCAGCAGTTACTTCGAAGGACCGAGGGGGGATGAGCAGTTCTTC.

This chain uses TRBV9 with TRBJ2-1; D uncertain. This CDR3 comprises 16 residues. Germline CDR1 and CDR2: SGDLS and YYNGEE. With 3 bases removed from V and 5 bases from J, the gap between germline ends came to 18 bases. The DNA for the CDR3 is TGTGCCAGCAGCGCACCCGCCCGGACCCCCCACAATGAGCAGTTCTTC. Translated, it gives CASSAPARTPHNEQFF.

Notes on this clone: Other DNA sequences of this sample code for an identical CDR3. The chain uses TRBV28 and TRBJ2-7, with 10 nucleotides matching TRBD2. From germline, CDR1 is MDHEN and CDR2 SYDVKM. V gave up 1 base and J gave up 3 bases; unmatched junction bases: 3. The CDR3 has 15 amino acids. CDR3 protein: CASSLSPSGSYEQYF. DNA for the CDR3: TGTGCCAGCAGTTTATCGCCTAGCGGGAGCTACGAGCAGTACTTC. The full variable domain, its missing parts supplied by reference TRBV28 and TRBJ2-7, is DVKVTQSSRYLVKRTGEKVFLECVQDMDHENMFWYRQDPGLGLRLIYFSYDVKMKEKGDIPEGYSVSREKKERFSLILESASTNQTSMYLCASSLSPSGSYEQYFGPGTRLTVT.

The sample holds one count of this clone. This sample includes further DNA sequences coding for the same CDR3. The V and J genes are TRBV27 and TRBJ2-7; 10 bases agree with TRBD2. Germline V gives CDR1 MNHEY, CDR2 SMNVEV (reference sequence). The CDR3 extends over 16 amino acids. The junction had 7 bases not matched to a gene; V was cut back by 5 bases and J by 0 bases. Written as DNA, the CDR3 is TGTGCCAGCAGTCCCCAAACTAGCGGGACCTCCTACGAGCAGTACTTC. Translation: CASSPQTSGTSYEQYF.

This sequence joins TRBV25-1 and TRBJ2-1, with D perhaps matching TRBD2 (6 bases). V gave up 4 bases and J gave up 9 bases, with 7 bases separating them. Germline V gene lookup returns CDR1 MGHDK and CDR2 SYGVNS. The CDR3 consists of 11 residues. The CDR3 DNA reads as TGTGCCAGCAGTGTCGGGAGTGAGCAGTTCTTC. This gives the protein CASSVGSEQFF.

The chain is built from TRBV6-1 and TRBJ2-7, with D possibly TRBD2 on 6 matching bases. Trimming removed 9 bases at V and 1 base at J, with 13 bases between. Germline lookup yields CDR1 MNHNS and CDR2 SASEGT. This CDR3 comprises 13 residues. CDR3 region: CASWDSGSYEQYF. As DNA, the CDR3 is TGTGCCAGTTGGGACTCTGGGTCCTACGAGCAGTACTTC.

In nucleotides, the CDR3 is TGTGCCACCTCGTTGAAAGGGGAGGGAAACACCATATATTTT. Translating gives CATSLKGEGNTIYF. The chain combines TRBV19 with TRBJ1-3; TRBD1 might be the D (5 bases). This CDR3 comprises 14 residues. The germline V and J ends were trimmed by 10 bases and 4 bases, with 17 bases remaining between them. Germline CDR1 and CDR2: LNHDA and SQIVND (reference sequence). The whole variable domain, remainder taken from reference TRBV19 and TRBJ1-3, is DGGITQSPKYLFRKEGQNVTLSCEQNLNHDAMYWYRQDPGQGLRLIYYSQIVNDFQKGDIAEGYSVSREKKESFPLTVTSAQKNPTAFYLCATSLKGEGNTIYFGEGSWLTVV.

This sequence joins TRBV5-4 and TRBJ2-7; D is uncertain. V gave up 0 bases and J gave up 2 bases, with 9 bases separating them. This CDR3 spans 14 amino acids. CDR1 is SGHNT and CDR2 is YYREEE in the germline V gene (reference sequence). This CDR3 is CASSLAPDAYEQYF. The CDR3 nucleotides read TGTGCCAGCAGCTTGGCACCAGACGCCTACGAGCAGTACTTC.

This chain joins TRBV11-2 and TRBJ1-4, with 9 nucleotides matching TRBD1. This CDR3 spans 15 amino acids. Germline V gene data show CDR1 as SGHAT and CDR2 as FQNNGV. Trimming cost V 5 bases and J 8 bases; bases outside gene matches: 9. The CDR3 DNA reads as TGTGCCAGCAGCGGCCGACAGGGGGTGAACGAAAAACTGTTTTTT. Its translation is CASSGRQGVNEKLFF.

The CDR3 reads CASSIGADWERNQPQHF. CDR3 DNA sequence: TGTGCCAGTAGTATAGGGGCAGACTGGGAACGCAATCAGCCCCAGCATTTT. The V call is TRBV19, the J call TRBJ1-5; D gene uncertain. The germline V gene encodes CDR1 LNHDA and CDR2 SQIVND (reference sequence). V was pared by 1 base and J by 2 bases, with 15 bases between. The CDR3 is 17 amino acids.

This chain connects TRBV28 to TRBJ2-1; 8 nucleotides match TRBD2. This CDR3 has 15 residues. V shed 6 bases, J shed 2 bases, and the junction held 6 bases outside the gene matches. From germline, CDR1 is MDHEN and CDR2 SYDVKM. Written as DNA, the CDR3 is TGTGCCAGCAGCACCCGGGAGGGCCCCTACAATGAGCAGTTCTTC. As protein: CASSTREGPYNEQFF. Full variable domain (outside the CDR3, taken from reference TRBV28 and TRBJ2-1): DVKVTQSSRYLVKRTGEKVFLECVQDMDHENMFWYRQDPGLGLRLIYFSYDVKMKEKGDIPEGYSVSREKKERFSLILESASTNQTSMYLCASSTREGPYNEQFFGPGTRLTVL.

The chain combines TRBV10-3 with TRBJ2-5, with D unresolved. V was pared by 3 bases and J by 5 bases, with 13 bases between. CDR1 is ENHRY, CDR2 SYGVKD, per germline. This CDR3 region has 14 residues. The CDR3, as DNA: TGTGCCATCAGTGACCGGAAAGGGCTGGAGACCCAGTACTTC. Translated: CAISDRKGLETQYF.

The genes are TRBV25-1 and TRBJ1-1; 7 bases are shared with TRBD1. There are 15 residues in the CDR3. The ends lost 4 bases at V and 0 bases at J; junction bases unmatched: 5. Germline CDR1 is MGHDK and CDR2 is SYGVNS. CDR3 in amino acids: CASSGPTGLNTEAFF. CDR3 coding DNA: TGTGCCAGCAGTGGACCGACAGGGTTGAACACTGAAGCTTTCTTT.

This clone has just one count. Here the CDR3 reads CASSLNLLENEQFF. In DNA form, the CDR3 reads TGTGCCAGCAGCTTAAACCTTCTCGAAAATGAGCAGTTCTTC. V and J are TRBV7-3 and TRBJ2-1; D remains ambiguous. Germline-derived CDR1 and CDR2 are SGHTA and FQGTGA. Trimming cost V 1 base and J 7 bases, with 11 bases left between them. The CDR3 loop spans 14 amino acids.

The J gene is TRBJ2-1, the V gene TRBV9, with 8 positions matching TRBD2. V shed 4 bases and J 8 bases; nucleotides not matched to a gene: 8. Germline V gene lookup returns CDR1 SGDLS and CDR2 YYNGEE. The CDR3 contains 14 residues. CDR3 sequence (DNA): TGTGCCAGCAGCAATGGCGGGAGGACGGATGAGCAGTTCTTC. This sequence encodes CASSNGGRTDEQFF.

This chain connects TRBV9 to TRBJ2-1; 8 bases line up with TRBD2. Per the germline V gene, CDR1 is SGDLS and CDR2 is YYNGEE. The CDR3 has 15 amino acids. Trimming took 2 bases from V and 8 from J; bases not matched to a gene: 9. CDR3 sequence: CASSVSGGASDEQFF. The DNA of the CDR3 is TGTGCCAGCAGCGTCTCGGGAGGGGCCAGCGATGAGCAGTTCTTC.

The rearrangement joins TRBV29-1 to TRBJ2-3; a weak D match, TRBD1 (6 bases). CDR1 is SQVTM, CDR2 ANQGSEA, per germline. The CDR3 length is 15 residues. V was pared by 6 bases and J by 1 base, with 17 bases between. The CDR3 loop reads CSVRGWDTGTDTQYF. CDR3 coding DNA: TGCAGCGTGCGAGGGTGGGACACCGGCACAGATACGCAGTATTTT.

This sequence joins TRBV7-8 and TRBJ2-1; D possibly corresponds to TRBD2 (6 bases). The CDR3 spans 15 residues. V lost 5 bases and J 4 bases, leaving 15 bases between the germline ends. CDR1 is SGHVS, CDR2 FQNEAQ, per germline. For the CDR3, the DNA is TGTGCCAGCAGCCCAATTAGCGGAGGGTACAATGAGCAGTTCTTC. Protein product: CASSPISGGYNEQFF.